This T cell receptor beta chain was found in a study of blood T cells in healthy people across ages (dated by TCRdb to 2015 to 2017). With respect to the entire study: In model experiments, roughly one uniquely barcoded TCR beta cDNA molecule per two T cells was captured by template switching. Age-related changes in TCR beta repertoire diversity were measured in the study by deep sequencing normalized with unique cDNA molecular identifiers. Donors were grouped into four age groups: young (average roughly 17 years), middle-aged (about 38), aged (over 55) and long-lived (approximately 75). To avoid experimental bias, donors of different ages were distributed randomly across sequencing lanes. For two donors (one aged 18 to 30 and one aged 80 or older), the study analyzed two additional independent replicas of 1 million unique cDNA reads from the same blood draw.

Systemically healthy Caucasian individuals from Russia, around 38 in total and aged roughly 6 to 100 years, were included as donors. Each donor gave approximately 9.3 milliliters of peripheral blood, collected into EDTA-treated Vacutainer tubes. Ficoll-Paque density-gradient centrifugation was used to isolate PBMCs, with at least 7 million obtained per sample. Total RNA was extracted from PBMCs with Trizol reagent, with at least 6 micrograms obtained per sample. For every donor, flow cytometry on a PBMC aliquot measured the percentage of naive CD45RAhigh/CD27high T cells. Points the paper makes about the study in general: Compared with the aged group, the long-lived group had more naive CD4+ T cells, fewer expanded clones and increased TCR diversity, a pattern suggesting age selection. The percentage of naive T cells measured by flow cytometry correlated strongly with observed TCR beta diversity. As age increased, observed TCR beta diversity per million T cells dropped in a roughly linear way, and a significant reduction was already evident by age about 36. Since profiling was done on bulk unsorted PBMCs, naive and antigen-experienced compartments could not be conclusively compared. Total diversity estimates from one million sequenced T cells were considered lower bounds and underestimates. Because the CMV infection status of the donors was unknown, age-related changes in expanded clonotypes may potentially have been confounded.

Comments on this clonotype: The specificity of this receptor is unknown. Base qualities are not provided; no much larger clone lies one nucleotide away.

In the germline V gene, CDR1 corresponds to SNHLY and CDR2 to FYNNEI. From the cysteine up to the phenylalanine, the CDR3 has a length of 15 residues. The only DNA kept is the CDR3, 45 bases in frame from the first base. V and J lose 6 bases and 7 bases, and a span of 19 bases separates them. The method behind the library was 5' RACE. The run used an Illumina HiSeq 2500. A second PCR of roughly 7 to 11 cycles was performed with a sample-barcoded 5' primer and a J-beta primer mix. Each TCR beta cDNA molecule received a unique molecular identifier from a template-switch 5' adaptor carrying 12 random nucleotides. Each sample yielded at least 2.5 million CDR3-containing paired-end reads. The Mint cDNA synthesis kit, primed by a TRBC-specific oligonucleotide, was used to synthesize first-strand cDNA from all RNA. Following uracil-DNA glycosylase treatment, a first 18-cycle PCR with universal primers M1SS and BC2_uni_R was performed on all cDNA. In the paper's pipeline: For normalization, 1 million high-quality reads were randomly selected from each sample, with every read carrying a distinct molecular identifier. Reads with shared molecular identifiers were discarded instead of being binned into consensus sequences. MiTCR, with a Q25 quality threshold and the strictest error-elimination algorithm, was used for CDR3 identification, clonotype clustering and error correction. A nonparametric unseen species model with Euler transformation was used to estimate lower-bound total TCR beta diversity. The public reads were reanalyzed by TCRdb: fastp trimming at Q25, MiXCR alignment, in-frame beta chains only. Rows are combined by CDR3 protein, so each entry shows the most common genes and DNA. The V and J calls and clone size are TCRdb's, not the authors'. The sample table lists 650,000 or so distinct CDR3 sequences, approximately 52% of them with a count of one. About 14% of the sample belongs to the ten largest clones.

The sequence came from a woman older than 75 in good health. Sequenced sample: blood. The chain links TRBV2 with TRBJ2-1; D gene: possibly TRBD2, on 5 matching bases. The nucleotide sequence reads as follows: TGTGCCAGCAGCCCGTTGGCGGGTCGCATAAATGAGCAGTTCTTC. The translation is CASSPLAGRINEQFF.